Sequencing of this T cell receptor (beta chain) was carried out in a study of control samples from healthy donors and cancer patients. TCRdb keeps only in-frame clones here, not all; method: immunoSEQ multiplex PCR. The repertoire includes about 180,000 clones, around 87% of them detected once, and more than 1.3% sits in the top ten. The CDR3 sequence is 19 residues long. V was pared by 2 bases and J by 0 bases, with 20 bases between. Germline V gene sequence: CDR1 MNHEY, CDR2 SVGEGT. This TCR came from a woman in her forties or fifties in good health. This chain links TRBV6-2 or TRBV6-3 with TRBJ1-5; D possibly corresponds to TRBD1 (6 bases). The sequenced material came from blood. CDR3 in amino acids: CASSYDRRRTAYSNQPQHF. In nucleotides, the CDR3 is TGTGCCAGCAGTTACGACAGGAGACGAACCGCTTATAGCAATCAGCCCCAGCATTTT.